The sequence of this T cell receptor (beta chain) was determined in a study of metastatic and nonmetastatic thyroid tumors. Methods used by the authors: CDR3 differences across clinicopathological groups were used to build a distant-metastasis classifier for papillary thyroid cancer. TCRdb re-analyzed the PCR reads using MiXCR. Here the V and J calls rest on TCRdb's processing, not on the authors' analysis. This sample carries 7,000 to 8,500 clones, just under 30% of them seen once, and the ten largest clones take roughly 30%. This clone showed up many times. No treatment of any kind had been given to any patient before thyroid surgery. Germline CDR1 and CDR2: SGHNT and YENEEA. This CDR3 contains 12 residues. The V end was cut by 3 bases, the J end by 5 bases, with 8 bases between.

The material sequenced was tumor tissue. This TCR derives from a female donor with papillary thyroid cancer or a benign thyroid nodule (not recorded which). Some clones in this sample may be carry-over from other donors' samples. J is TRBJ2-7 and V is TRBV11-3; possibly TRBD1 for D (5 bases). CDR3 region: CASSFTGHEQYF. The DNA of the CDR3 is TGTGCCAGCAGCTTTACAGGCCACGAGCAGTACTTC.